The T cell receptor beta chain under discussion was sequenced for a study of blood T cell repertoires in COVID-19. Study-wide background: Italy, Spain and the United States were the sources of the convalescent and acute COVID-19 samples. T cells, B-cell-depleted T cells, or PBMCs supplied cDNA or gDNA.

The authors' processing: Using reference gene primer amplification, nucleated cell counts were estimated. Sequencing used immunoSEQ multiplex PCR; TCRdb keeps in-frame clones, though not all of them. Clone size and the V and J calls come from that table; the DNA yielded D and trimming. The table has about 48,000 clones, approximately 80% seen once; the top ten hold roughly 55%. This clone was detected only a few times. The CDR3 is 15 amino acids. CDR1 is MNHNS, CDR2 SASEGT, per germline. Trimming cost V 1 base and J 2 bases, with 10 bases left between them. Sequenced: peripheral blood. This clonotype was obtained from a man between 70 and 80 years old with acute or convalescent COVID-19. The V and J genes are TRBV6-1 and TRBJ2-3; D possibly corresponds to TRBD2 (5 bases). The CDR3 loop reads CASSEERGSTDTQYF. Here the CDR3 DNA reads TGTGCCAGCAGTGAAGAGAGAGGGTCCACAGATACGCAGTATTTT.